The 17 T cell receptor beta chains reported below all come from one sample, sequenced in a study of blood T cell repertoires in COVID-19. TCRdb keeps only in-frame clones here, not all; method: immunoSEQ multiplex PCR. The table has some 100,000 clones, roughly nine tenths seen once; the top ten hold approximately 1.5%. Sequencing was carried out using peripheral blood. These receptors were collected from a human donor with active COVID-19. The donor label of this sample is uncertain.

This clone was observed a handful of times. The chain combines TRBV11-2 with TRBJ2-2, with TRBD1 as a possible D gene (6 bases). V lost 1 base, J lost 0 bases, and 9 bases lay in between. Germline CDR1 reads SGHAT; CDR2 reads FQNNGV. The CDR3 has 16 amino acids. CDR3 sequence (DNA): TGTGCCAGCAGCTTAGGAGAGGGGGCGAACACCGGGGAGCTGTTTTTT. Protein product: CASSLGEGANTGELFF.

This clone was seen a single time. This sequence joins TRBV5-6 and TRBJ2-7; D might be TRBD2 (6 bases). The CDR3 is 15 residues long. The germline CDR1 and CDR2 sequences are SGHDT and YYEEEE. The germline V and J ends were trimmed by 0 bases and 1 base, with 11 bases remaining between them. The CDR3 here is CASSLEWRGSYEQYF. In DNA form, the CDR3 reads TGTGCCAGCAGCTTGGAATGGAGGGGTTCCTACGAGCAGTACTTC. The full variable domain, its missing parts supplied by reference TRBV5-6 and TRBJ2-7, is DAGVTQSPTHLIKTRGQQVTLRCSPKSGHDTVSWYQQALGQGPQFIFQYYEEEERQRGNFPDRFSGHQFPNYSSELNVNALLLGDSALYLCASSLEWRGSYEQYFGPGTRLTVT.

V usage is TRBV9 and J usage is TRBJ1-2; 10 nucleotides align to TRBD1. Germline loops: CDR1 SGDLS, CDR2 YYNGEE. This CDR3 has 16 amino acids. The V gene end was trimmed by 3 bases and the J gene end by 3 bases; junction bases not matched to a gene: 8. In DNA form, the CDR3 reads TGTGCCAGCAGCGGACCAGACAGGGGGCAGGACTATGGCTACACCTTC. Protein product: CASSGPDRGQDYGYTF.

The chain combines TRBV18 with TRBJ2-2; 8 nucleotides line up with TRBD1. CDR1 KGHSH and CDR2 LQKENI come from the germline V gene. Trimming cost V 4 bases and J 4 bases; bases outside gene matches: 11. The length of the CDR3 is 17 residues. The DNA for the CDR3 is TGTGCCAGCTCACTCACCCCCGGGACAGGTAGCACCGGGGAGCTGTTTTTT. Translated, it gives CASSLTPGTGSTGELFF.

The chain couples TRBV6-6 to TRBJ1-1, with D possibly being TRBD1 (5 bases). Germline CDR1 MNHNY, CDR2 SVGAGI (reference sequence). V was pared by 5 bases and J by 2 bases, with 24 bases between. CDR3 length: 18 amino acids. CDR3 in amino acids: CASSRPLGQGVLNTEAFF. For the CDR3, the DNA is TGTGCCAGCAGTCGACCTCTAGGGCAAGGGGTACTAAACACTGAAGCTTTCTTT.

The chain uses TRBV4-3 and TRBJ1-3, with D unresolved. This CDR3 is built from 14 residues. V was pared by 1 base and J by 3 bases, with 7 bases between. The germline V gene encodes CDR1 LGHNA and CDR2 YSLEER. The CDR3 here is CASSQGALGNTIYF. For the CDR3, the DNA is TGCGCCAGCAGCCAAGGGGCCCTTGGAAACACCATATATTTT.

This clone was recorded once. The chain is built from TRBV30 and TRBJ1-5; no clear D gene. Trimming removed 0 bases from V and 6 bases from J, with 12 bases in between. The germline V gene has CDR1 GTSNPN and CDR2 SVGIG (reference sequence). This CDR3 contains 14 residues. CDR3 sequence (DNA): TGTGCCTGGAGTGTTTCCGGGTTCGGTCAGCCCCAGCATTTT. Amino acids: CAWSVSGFGQPQHF. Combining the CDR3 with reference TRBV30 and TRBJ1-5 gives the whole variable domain SQTIHQWPATLVQPVGSPLSLECTVEGTSNPNLYWYRQAAGRGLQLLFYSVGIGQISSEVPQNLSASRPQDRQFILSSKKLLLSDSGFYLCAWSVSGFGQPQHFGDGTRLSIL.

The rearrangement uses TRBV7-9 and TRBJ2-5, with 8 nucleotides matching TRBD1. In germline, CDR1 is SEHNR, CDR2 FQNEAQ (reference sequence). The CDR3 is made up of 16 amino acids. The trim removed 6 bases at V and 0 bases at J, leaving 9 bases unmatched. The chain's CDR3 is CASRPSGGRDQETQYF. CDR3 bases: TGTGCCAGCAGACCCTCAGGGGGCCGGGACCAAGAGACCCAGTACTTC.

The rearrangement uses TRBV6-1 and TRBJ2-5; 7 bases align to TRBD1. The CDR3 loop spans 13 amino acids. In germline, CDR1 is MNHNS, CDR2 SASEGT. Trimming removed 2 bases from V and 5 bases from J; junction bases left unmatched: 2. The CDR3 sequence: CASSEQQGETQYF. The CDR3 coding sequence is TGTGCCAGCAGTGAACAACAGGGGGAGACCCAGTACTTC.

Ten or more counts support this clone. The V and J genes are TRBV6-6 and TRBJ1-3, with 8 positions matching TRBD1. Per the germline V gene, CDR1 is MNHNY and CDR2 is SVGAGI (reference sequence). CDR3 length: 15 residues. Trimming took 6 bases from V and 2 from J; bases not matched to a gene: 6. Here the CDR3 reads CASRGQGPTGNTIYF. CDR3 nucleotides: TGTGCCAGCAGAGGACAGGGCCCAACTGGAAACACCATATATTTT.

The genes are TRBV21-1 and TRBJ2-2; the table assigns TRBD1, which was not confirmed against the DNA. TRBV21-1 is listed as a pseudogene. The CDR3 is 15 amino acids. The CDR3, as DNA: TGTGCCAGCAGCAAAGAAGTCAGGGGCCGCGGGGAGCTGTTTTTT. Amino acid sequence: CASSKEVRGRGELFF.

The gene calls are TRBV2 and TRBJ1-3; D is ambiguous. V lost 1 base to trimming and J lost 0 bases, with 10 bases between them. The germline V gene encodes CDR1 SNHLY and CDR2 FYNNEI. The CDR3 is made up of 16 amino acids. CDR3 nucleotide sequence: TGTGCCAGCAGTGAAGACAGCCTAACCTCTGGAAACACCATATATTTT. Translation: CASSEDSLTSGNTIYF.

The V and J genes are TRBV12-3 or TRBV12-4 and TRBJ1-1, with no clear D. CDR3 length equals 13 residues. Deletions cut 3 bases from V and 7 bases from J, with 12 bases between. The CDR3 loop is CASSFLGRSEAFF. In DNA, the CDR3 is TGTGCCAGCAGTTTCCTGGGGAGGAGTGAAGCTTTCTTT.

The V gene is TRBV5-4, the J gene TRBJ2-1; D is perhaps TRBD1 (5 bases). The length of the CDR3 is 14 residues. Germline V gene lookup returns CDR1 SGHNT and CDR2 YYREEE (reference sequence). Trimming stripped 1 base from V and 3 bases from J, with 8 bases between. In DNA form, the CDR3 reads TGTGCCAGCAGCTTGACAGGCCACTACAATGAGCAGTTCTTC. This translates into CASSLTGHYNEQFF.

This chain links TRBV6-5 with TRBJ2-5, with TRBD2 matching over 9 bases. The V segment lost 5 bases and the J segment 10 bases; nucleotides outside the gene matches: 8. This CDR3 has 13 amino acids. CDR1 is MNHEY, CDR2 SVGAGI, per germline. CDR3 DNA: TGTGCCAGCAGTAAGCTAGCGGGGCGTGACCAGTACTTC. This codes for CASSKLAGRDQYF.

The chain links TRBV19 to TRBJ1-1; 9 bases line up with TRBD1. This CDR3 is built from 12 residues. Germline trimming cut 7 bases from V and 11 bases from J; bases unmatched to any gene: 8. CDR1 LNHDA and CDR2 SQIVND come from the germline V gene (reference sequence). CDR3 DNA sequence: TGTGCCAGTATCGGGACAGGGTTGGGGGCTTTCTTT. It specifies CASIGTGLGAFF. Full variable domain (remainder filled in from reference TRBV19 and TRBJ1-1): DGGITQSPKYLFRKEGQNVTLSCEQNLNHDAMYWYRQDPGQGLRLIYYSQIVNDFQKGDIAEGYSVSREKKESFPLTVTSAQKNPTAFYLCASIGTGLGAFFGQGTRLTVV.

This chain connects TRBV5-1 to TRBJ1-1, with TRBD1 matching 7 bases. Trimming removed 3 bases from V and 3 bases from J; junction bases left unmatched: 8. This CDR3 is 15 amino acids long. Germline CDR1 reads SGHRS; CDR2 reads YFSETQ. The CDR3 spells CASSSGITGDTEAFF. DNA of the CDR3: TGCGCCAGCAGCTCGGGAATTACAGGGGACACTGAAGCTTTCTTT. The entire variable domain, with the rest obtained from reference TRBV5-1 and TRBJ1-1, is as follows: KAGVTQTPRYLIKTRGQQVTLSCSPISGHRSVSWYQQTPGQGLQFLFEYFSETQRNKGNFPGRFSGRQFSNSRSEMNVSTLELGDSALYLCASSSGITGDTEAFFGQGTRLTVV.